The rows below give T cell receptor beta chains drawn from one sample of a study of cytomegalovirus exposure and HLA in healthy donors. TCRdb's copy holds only in-frame clones and misses some; the assay was immunoSEQ multiplex PCR. The sample lists some 120,000 clones, 9.5% occurring once. Sequenced input: PBMCs. These receptors were taken from a man aged 25 to 40 in good health and CMV-seronegative. The CDR3 runs from the conserved cysteine through the conserved F or W. D genes are given only for firm matches. A clone size is listed for some rows: how often the clone was seen (once, few, many), or a class if it is expanded.

TRBJ1-2 - - TRBV30 CAGPQGWSGYTF TGTGCCGGCCCACAGGGATGGAGTGGCTACACCTTC
TRBJ2-7 few TRBD1 TRBV7-8 CASSGQGAEQYF TGTGCCTCCTCGGGACAGGGGGCCGAGCAGTACTTC
TRBJ2-3 few - TRBV7-3 CASSLSYSADTQYF TGTGCCAGCAGCTTAAGCTACAGTGCAGATACGCAGTATTTT
TRBJ2-7 - TRBD1 TRBV12-5 CASGRDREAYEQYF TGTGCTAGTGGCAGGGACAGGGAGGCCTACGAGCAGTACTTC
TRBJ2-1 few TRBD2 TRBV27 CASTSGGSLGNEQFF TGTGCCAGCACCTCGGGCGGGAGCTTGGGGAATGAGCAGTTCTTC
TRBJ2-5 - - TRBV15 CASSQGGETQYF TGTGCCTCCTCGCAGGGCGGAGAGACCCAGTACTTC
TRBJ2-1 - TRBD1 TRBV5-1 CASSSTGTGVSYNEQFF TGCGCCAGCAGCTCGACCGGGACAGGGGTATCCTACAATGAGCAGTTCTTC
TRBJ1-4 few TRBD1 TRBV28 CASSLRTGAANEKLFF TGTGCCAGCAGCTTGCGGACAGGGGCCGCGAATGAAAAACTGTTTTTT
TRBJ2-1 few TRBD1 TRBV27 CASSLRQGQYNEQFF TGTGCCAGCAGTTTAAGACAGGGCCAATACAATGAGCAGTTCTTC
TRBJ2-6 few - TRBV4-3 CASSQEAGGGANVLTF TGCGCCAGCAGCCAAGAGGCGGGCGGGGGGGCCAACGTCCTGACTTTC